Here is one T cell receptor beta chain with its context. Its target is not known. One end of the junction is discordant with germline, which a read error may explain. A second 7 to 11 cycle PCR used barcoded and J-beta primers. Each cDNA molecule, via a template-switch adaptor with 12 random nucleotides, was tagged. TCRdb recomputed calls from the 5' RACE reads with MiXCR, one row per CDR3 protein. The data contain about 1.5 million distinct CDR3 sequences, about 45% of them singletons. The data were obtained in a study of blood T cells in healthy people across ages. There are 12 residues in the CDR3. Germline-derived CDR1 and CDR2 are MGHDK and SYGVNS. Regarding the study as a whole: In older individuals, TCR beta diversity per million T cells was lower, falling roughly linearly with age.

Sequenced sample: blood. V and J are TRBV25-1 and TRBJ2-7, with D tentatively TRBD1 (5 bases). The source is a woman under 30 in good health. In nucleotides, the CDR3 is TGTACCAGCAGCAGACAGTCCTACGAGCAGTACTTC. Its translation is CTSSRQSYEQYF.